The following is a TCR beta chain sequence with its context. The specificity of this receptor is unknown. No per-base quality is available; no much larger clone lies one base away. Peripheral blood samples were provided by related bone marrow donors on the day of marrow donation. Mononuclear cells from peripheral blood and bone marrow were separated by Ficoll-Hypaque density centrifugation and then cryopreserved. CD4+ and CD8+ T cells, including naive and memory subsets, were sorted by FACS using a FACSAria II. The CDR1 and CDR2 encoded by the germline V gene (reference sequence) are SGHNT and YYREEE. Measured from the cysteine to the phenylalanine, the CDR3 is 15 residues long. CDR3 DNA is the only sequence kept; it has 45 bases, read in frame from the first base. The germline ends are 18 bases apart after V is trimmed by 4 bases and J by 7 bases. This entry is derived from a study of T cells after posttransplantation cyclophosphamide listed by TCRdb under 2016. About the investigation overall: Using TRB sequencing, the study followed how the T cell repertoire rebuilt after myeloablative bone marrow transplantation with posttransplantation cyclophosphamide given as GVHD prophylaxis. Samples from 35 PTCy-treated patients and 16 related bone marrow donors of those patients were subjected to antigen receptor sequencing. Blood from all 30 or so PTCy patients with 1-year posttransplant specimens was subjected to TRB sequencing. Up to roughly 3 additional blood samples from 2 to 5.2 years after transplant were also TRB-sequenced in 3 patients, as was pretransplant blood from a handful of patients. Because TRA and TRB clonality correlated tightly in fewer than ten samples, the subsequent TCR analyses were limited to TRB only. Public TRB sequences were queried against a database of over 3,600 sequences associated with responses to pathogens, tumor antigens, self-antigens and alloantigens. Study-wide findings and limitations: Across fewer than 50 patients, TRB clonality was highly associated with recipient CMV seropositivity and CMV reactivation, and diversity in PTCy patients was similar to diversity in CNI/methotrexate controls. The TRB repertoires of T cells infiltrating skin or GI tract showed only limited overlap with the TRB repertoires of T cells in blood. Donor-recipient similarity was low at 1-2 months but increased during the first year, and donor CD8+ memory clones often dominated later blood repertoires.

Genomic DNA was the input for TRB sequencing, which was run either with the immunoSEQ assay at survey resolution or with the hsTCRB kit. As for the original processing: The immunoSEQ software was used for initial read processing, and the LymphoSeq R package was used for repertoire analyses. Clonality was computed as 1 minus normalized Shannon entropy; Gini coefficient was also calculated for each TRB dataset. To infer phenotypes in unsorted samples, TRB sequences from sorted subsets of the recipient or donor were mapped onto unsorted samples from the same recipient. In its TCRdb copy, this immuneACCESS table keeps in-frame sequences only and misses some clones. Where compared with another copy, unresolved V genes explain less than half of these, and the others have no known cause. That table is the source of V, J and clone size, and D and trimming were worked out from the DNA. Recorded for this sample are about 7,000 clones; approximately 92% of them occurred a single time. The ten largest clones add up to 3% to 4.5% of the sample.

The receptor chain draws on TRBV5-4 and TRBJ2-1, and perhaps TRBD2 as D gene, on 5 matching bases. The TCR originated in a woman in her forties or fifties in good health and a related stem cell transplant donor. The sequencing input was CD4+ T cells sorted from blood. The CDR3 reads CASSHGTSIGNEQFF. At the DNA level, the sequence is TGTGCCAGCAGCCACGGAACTAGTATAGGTAATGAGCAGTTCTTC.